The rows below give T cell receptor beta chains drawn from one sample of a study of shared clonotypes between healthy human individuals. The protocol was immunoSEQ multiplex PCR, while the TCRdb copy is restricted to in-frame clones and leaves out a portion. The sample carries about 2.3 million clones, 85% to 95% recorded once. Material for sequencing was naive CD4+ T cells from PBMCs. These receptors were taken from a man younger than 30 in good health. Some clones in this sample may be carry-over from other donors' samples. The CDR3 runs from the conserved cysteine through the conserved F or W. Each record gives: J gene, clone size, V gene, D gene, CDR3 protein, CDR3 DNA. A D gene is named only where the DNA matches it firmly. Clone size is given for some rows only: seen once, a few or many times, or a class if the clone is expanded.

TRBJ2-1 | . | TRBV7-9 | . | CASDTGVGEQFF | TGTGCCAGCGATACGGGCGTCGGTGAGCAGTTCTTC
TRBJ2-1 | . | TRBV10-3 | . | CAISDSGGILNNEQFF | TGTGCCATCAGTGATAGTGGCGGGATCTTGAACAATGAGCAGTTCTTC
TRBJ2-3 | . | TRBV28 | . | CASSLRQFSSDTQYF | TGTGCCAGCAGTTTACGTCAGTTTTCGTCGGATACGCAGTATTTT
TRBJ2-7 | . | TRBV27 | TRBD1 | CASSFLPDRGGYEQYF | TGTGCCAGCAGTTTCCTCCCGGACAGGGGCGGCTACGAGCAGTACTTC
TRBJ1-1 | . | TRBV5-1 | TRBD1 | CASSLGQGSPGTEAFF | TGCGCCAGCAGCCTGGGACAGGGATCGCCGGGCACTGAAGCTTTCTTT
TRBJ2-1 | . | TRBV7-9 | . | CASSLGANNEQFF | TGTGCCAGCAGCTTGGGAGCAAACAATGAGCAGTTCTTC
TRBJ1-2 | few | TRBV7-8 | . | CASSLARWQNGYTF | TGTGCCAGCAGCTTAGCGAGGTGGCAGAACGGCTACACCTTC
TRBJ2-1 | . | TRBV10-3 | TRBD2 | CAISGSSGVSNEQFF | TGTGCCATCAGTGGGTCTAGCGGGGTGTCCAATGAGCAGTTCTTC
TRBJ2-6 | . | TRBV9 | . | CASTQTLAPGANVLTF | TGTGCCAGCACCCAGACCCTAGCGCCTGGGGCCAACGTCCTGACTTTC
TRBJ1-5 | few | TRBV19 | . | CASICQPQHF | TGTGCCAGTATCTGCCAGCCCCAGCATTTT
TRBJ2-2 | once | TRBV28 | . | CASSILEDTGELFF | TGTGCCAGCAGTATACTAGAGGACACCGGGGAGCTGTTTTTT
TRBJ2-3 | . | TRBV7-9 | . | CASSPGGDGTDTQYF | TGTGCCAGCAGCCCCGGCGGAGATGGCACAGATACGCAGTATTTT
TRBJ1-4 | once | TRBV9 | . | CASSVGRANEKLFF | TGTGCCAGCAGCGTAGGACGGGCTAATGAAAAACTGTTTTTT
TRBJ1-2 | . | TRBV7-9 | . | CASSLGGRSGYTF | TGTGCCAGCAGCTTAGGGGGACGAAGCGGCTACACCTTC
TRBJ2-4 | once | TRBV27 | . | CASTRDIQYF | TGTGCCAGCACCAGGGACATTCAGTACTTC